This T cell receptor beta chain was recovered during a study of CD8+ T cells in alopecia areata. About the study: The graft donors were roughly 6-13-month-old C3H/HeJ mice with spontaneous alopecia, and their skin went to approximately 7-11-week-old female C3H/HeJ mice. Whole-study findings and limits: Researchers reported that TCR sharing among patients proved less clear than in mice, possibly HLA-linked. Sequenced scalp T cells also include alphabeta T cells resident in normal skin. Lesional scalp exceeded normal scalp in clonality, especially in alopecia totalis/universalis.

After pooling, cutaneous lymph node cells were sorted with CD4, CD8alpha, NKG2D, NKG2ACE and other markers. Turning to this clone: Its antigen is unidentified. Each gene name is a mouse one. The read ends 4 residues before the CDR3 terminus; that terminus is restored from the germline J gene.

This CDR3 is 16 amino acids long. J gave up 0 bases and V 6 bases, and 8 bases lay outside the gene matches. Germline V lookup: CDR1 SGHDT, CDR2 FRDEAV. Extracted RNA was reverse transcribed into cDNA, the sequencing template. The table came from immunoSEQ multiplex PCR; TCRdb's copy has only in-frame clones and leaves some out. The sample has around 300,000 clones, none seen only once. The specimen sequenced was CD4+ T cells sorted from a lymph node. The sequence came from a C3H/HeJ mouse with alopecia areata. As its MHC haplotype, the strain has H2-k. The chain couples TRBV14 to TRBJ2-5; 9 nucleotides match TRBD1. CDR3 DNA (partial): TGTGCCAGCACCCCGGGACAGGGAATTAACCAAGAC. This gives the protein CASTPGQGINQD. The whole CDR3 protein is CASTPGQGINQDTQYF.